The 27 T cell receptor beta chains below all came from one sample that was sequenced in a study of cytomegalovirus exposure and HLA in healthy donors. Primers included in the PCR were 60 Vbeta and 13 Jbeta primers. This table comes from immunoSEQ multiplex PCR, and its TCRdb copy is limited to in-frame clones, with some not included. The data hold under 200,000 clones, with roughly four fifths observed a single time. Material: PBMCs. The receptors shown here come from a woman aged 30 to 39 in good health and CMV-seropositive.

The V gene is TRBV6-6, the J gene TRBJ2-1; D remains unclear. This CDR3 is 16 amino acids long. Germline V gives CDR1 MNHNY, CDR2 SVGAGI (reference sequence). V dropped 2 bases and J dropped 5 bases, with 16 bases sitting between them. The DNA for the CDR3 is TGTGCCAGCAGTTACCCCCCTGGCGGCTACCACAATGAGCAGTTCTTC. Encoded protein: CASSYPPGGYHNEQFF.

The CDR3 nucleotides are TGTGCCACCCTGCGGGACTCAGTCGTAAGCGAGCAGTACTTC. Its translation: CATLRDSVVSEQYF. The V gene is TRBV28, the J gene TRBJ2-7; D might be TRBD2 (6 bases). The CDR3 spans 14 residues. Trimming shortened V by 10 bases and J by 6 bases, and 22 bases separated the two germline ends. Germline CDR1 reads MDHEN; CDR2 reads SYDVKM.

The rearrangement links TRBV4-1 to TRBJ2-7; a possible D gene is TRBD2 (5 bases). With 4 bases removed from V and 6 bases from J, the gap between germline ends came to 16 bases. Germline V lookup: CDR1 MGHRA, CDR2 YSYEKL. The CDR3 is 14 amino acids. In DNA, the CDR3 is TGCGCCAGCAGCCCGGCCAGCGGTGCCGGCGAGCAGTACTTC. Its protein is CASSPASGAGEQYF.

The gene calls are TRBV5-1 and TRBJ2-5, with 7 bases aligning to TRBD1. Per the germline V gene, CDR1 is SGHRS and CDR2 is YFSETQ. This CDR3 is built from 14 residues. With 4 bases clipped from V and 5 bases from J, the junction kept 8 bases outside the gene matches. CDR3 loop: CASSISDRVETQYF. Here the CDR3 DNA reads TGCGCCAGCAGCATATCAGACAGGGTTGAGACCCAGTACTTC.

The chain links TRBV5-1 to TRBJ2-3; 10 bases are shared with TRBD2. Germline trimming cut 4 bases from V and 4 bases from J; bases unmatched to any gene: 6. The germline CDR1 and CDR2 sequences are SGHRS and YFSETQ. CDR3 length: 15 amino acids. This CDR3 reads CASSVLAGVPDTQYF. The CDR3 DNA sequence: TGCGCCAGCAGCGTGCTAGCGGGAGTGCCAGATACGCAGTATTTT.

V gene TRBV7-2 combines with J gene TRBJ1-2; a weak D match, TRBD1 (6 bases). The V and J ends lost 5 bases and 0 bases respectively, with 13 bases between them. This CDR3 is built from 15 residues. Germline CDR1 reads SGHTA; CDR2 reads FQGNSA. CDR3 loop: CASSLRTVTNYGYTF. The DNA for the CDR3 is TGTGCCAGCAGCCTAAGGACAGTAACTAACTATGGCTACACCTTC.

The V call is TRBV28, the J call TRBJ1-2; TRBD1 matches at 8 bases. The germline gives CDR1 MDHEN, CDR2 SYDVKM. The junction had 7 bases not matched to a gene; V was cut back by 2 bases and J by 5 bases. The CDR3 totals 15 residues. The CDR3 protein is CASSLGGQGGYGYTF. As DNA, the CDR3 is TGTGCCAGCAGTTTAGGTGGACAGGGTGGATATGGCTACACCTTC.

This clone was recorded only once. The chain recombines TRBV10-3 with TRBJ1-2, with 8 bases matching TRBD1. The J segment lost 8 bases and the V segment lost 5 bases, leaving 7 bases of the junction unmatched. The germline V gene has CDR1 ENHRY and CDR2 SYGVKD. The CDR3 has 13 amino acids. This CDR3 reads CAISPGGAFGYTF. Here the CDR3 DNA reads TGTGCCATCAGTCCAGGGGGCGCGTTCGGCTACACCTTC.

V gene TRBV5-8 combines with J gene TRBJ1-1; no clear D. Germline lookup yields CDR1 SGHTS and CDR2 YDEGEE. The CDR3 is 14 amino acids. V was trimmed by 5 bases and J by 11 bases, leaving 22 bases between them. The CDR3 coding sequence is TGTGCCAGCAGGATGGAGAAGTCAGGAGGTCGCGCTTTCTTT. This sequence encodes CASRMEKSGGRAFF.

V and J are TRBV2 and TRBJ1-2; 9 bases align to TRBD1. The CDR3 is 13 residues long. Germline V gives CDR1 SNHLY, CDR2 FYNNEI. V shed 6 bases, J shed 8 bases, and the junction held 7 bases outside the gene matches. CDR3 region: CASSAQGAVGYTF. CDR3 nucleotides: TGTGCCAGCAGCGCACAGGGGGCAGTAGGCTACACCTTC.

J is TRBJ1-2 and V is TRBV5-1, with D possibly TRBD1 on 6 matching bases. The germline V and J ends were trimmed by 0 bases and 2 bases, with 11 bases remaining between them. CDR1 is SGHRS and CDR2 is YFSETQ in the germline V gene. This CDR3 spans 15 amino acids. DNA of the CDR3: TGCGCCAGCAGCTTGGCCGAGCAGGGGAACTATGGCTACACCTTC. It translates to CASSLAEQGNYGYTF.

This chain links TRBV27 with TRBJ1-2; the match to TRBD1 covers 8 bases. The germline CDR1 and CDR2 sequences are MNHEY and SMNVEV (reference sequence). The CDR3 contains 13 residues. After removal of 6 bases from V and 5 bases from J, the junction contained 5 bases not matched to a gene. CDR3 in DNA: TGTGCCAGCAGCCGGGACAGGAGTTATGGCTACACCTTC. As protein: CASSRDRSYGYTF.

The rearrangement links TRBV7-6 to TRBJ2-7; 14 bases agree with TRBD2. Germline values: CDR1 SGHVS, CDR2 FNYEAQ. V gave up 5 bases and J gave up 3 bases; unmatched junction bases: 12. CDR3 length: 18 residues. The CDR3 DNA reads TGTGCCAGCAGCATATCGGCCGGACTAGCGGGAGGCAACTACGAGCAGTACTTC. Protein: CASSISAGLAGGNYEQYF.

In nucleotides, the CDR3 is TGTGCCAGCAGTTCCCCCGGACAGAGGGGGGGGGCCAACGTCCTGACTTTC. Its translation is CASSSPGQRGGANVLTF. The chain employs TRBV28 and TRBJ2-6; TRBD1 is a possible D gene (6 bases). Between the trimmed V and J ends, which lost 4 bases and 4 bases, there was a span of 17 bases. Germline CDR1 and CDR2: MDHEN and SYDVKM. The CDR3 has 17 residues.

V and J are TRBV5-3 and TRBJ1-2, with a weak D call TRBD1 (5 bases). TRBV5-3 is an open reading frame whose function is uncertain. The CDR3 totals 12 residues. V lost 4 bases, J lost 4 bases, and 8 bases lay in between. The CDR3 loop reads CARSHRGYGYTF. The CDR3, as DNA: TGTGCCAGAAGCCATAGGGGCTATGGCTACACCTTC.

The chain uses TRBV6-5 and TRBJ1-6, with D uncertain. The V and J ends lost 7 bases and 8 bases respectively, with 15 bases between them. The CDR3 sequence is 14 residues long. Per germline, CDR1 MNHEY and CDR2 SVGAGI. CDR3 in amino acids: CASTLTGTDSPLHF. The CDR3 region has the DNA TGTGCCAGCACCTTAACGGGAACGGATTCACCCCTCCACTTT.

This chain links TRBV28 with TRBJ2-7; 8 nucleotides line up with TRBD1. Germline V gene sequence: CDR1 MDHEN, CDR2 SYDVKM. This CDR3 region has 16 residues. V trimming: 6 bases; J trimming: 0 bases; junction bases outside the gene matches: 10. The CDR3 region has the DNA TGTGCCAGCAGAAAGACAGGGGCGCCAAGCTCCTACGAGCAGTACTTC. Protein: CASRKTGAPSSYEQYF. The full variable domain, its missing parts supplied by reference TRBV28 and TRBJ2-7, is DVKVTQSSRYLVKRTGEKVFLECVQDMDHENMFWYRQDPGLGLRLIYFSYDVKMKEKGDIPEGYSVSREKKERFSLILESASTNQTSMYLCASRKTGAPSSYEQYFGPGTRLTVT.

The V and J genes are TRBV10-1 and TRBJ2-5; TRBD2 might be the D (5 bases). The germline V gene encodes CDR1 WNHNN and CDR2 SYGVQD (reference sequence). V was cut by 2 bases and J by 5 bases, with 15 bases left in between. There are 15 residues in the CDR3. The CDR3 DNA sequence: TGCGCCAGCAGTGAGGCCGCGGGTACAAGGGAGACCCAGTACTTC. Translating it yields CASSEAAGTRETQYF.

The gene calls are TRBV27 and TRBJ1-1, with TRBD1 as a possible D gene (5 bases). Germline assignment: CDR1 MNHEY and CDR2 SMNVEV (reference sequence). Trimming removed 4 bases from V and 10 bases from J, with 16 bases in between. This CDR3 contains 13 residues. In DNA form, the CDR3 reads TGTGCCAGCAGTTCGCCTGGCAGGGTCCGAGCTTTCTTT. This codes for CASSSPGRVRAFF.

This chain's CDR3 is CASNFRDRNNEQFF. As DNA, the CDR3 is TGTGCCAGCAACTTCCGGGACAGGAACAATGAGCAGTTCTTC. The chain carries TRBV19 and TRBJ2-1; 8 bases fit TRBD1. Germline CDR1 is LNHDA and CDR2 is SQIVND (reference sequence). V lost 9 bases and J lost 5; bases outside the gene matches: 9. The CDR3 is made up of 14 amino acids.

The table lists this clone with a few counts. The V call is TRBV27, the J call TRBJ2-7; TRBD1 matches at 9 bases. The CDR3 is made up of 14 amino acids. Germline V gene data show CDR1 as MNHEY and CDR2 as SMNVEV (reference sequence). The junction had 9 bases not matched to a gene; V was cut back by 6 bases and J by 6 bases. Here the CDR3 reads CASSLTGTGSEQYF. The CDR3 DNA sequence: TGTGCCAGCAGCCTTACCGGGACAGGGTCCGAGCAGTACTTC.

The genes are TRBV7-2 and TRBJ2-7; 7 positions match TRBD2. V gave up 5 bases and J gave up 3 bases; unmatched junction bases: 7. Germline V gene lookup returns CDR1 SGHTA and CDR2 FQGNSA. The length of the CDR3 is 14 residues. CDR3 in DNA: TGTGCCAGCAGCAGATCGCGGGGGTTCTACGAGCAGTACTTC. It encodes CASSRSRGFYEQYF.

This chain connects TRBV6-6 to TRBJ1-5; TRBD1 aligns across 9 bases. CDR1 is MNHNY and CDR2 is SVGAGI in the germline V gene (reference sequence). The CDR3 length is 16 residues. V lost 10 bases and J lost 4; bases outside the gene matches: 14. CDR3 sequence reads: CATEGLDRGLNQPQHF. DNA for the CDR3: TGTGCCACGGAAGGTCTGGACAGGGGCTTGAATCAGCCCCAGCATTTT.

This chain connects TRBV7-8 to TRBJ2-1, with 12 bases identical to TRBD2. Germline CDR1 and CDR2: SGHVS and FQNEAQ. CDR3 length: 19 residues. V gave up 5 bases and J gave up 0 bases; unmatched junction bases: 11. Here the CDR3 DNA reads TGTGCCAGCAGCCTAGGGCTAGCGGGGGGGAAGAGCTCCTACAATGAGCAGTTCTTC. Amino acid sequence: CASSLGLAGGKSSYNEQFF.

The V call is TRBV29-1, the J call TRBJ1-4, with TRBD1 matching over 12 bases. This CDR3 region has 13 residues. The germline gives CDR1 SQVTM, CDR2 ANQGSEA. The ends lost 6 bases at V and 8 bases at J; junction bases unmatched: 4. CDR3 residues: CSVPGQGAEKLFF. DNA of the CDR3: TGCAGCGTCCCGGGACAGGGGGCCGAAAAACTGTTTTTT.

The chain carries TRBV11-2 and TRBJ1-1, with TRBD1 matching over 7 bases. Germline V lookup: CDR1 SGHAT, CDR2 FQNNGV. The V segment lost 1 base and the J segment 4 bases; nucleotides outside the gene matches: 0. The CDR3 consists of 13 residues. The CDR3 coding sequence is TGTGCCAGCAGCTTAGCAGGGGGCACTGAAGCTTTCTTT. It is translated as CASSLAGGTEAFF.

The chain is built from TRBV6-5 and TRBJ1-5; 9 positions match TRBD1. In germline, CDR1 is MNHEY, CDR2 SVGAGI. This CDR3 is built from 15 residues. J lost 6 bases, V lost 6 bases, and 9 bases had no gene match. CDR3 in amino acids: CASSLTGTGFQPQHF. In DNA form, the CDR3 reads TGTGCCAGCAGCCTAACCGGGACAGGGTTTCAGCCCCAGCATTTT.